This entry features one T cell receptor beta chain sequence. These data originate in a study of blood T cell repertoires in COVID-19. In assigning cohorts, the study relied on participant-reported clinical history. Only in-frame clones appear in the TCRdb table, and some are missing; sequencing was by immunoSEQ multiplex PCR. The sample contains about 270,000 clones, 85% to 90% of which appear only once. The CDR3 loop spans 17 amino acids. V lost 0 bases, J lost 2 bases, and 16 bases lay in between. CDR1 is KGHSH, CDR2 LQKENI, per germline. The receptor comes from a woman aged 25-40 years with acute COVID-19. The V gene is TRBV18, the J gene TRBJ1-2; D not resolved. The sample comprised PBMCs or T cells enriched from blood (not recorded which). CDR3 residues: CASSPPVGSTTNYGYTF. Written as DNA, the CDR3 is TGTGCCAGCTCACCACCGGTTGGCAGCACTACAAACTATGGCTACACCTTC. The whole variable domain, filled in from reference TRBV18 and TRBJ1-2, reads NAGVMQNPRHLVRRRGQEARLRCSPMKGHSHVYWYRQLPEEGLKFMVYLQKENIIDESGMPKERFSAEFPKEGPSILRIQQVVRGDSAAYFCASSPPVGSTTNYGYTFGSGTRLTVV.